These 27 T cell receptor beta chains share one sample of origin, sequenced in a study of blood T cells in healthy people across ages. Using a J-beta primer mix together with a sample-barcoded 5' primer, a second PCR was run for about 6 to 12 cycles. MiXCR was run by TCRdb on the 5' RACE reads, yielding one entry per CDR3 protein. The sample carries some 1.7 million distinct CDR3 sequences, approximately 28% recorded once. What was sequenced was blood. The source of these receptors is a woman aged 25 to 39 in good health.

This sequence joins TRBV4-2 and TRBJ2-5; tentative D call: TRBD2 (6 bases). Per germline, CDR1 LGHNA and CDR2 YNFKEQ. The CDR3 loop spans 14 amino acids. V lost 0 bases to trimming and J lost 5 bases, with 10 bases between them. This chain's CDR3 is CASSQELALETQYF. DNA of the CDR3: TGTGCCAGCAGCCAAGAACTAGCACTTGAGACCCAGTACTTC.

Remarks on this clonotype: Just one base apart from a much larger clone, this may be a read error. The J gene is TRBJ2-5, the V gene TRBV12-3 or TRBV12-4; 7 positions match TRBD1. CDR3 length: 14 residues. The CDR3 region is CANSTRDREETQYF. CDR3 in DNA: TGTGCCAACAGTACCAGGGACAGAGAAGAGACCCAGTACTTC.

A word on this clonotype: Being one base from a much bigger clone, this may be a read error. The chain has TRBV4-1 and TRBJ2-6; no reliable D call. The germline V gene has CDR1 MGHRA and CDR2 YSYEKL. CDR3 length: 15 residues. Between the trimmed V and J ends, which lost 0 bases and 3 bases, there was a span of 6 bases. CDR3 DNA sequence: TGCGCCAGCAGCCAAGAGGGTGGTGGGGCCAACGTCCTGACTTTC. This translates into CASSQEGGGANVLTF.

This clonotype was detected only a few times. V is TRBV20-1 and J is TRBJ2-3; 8 positions agree with TRBD2. V was clipped by 6 bases and J by 2 bases; unmatched bases: 16. CDR3 length: 17 residues. CDR1 is DFQATT and CDR2 is SNEGSKA in the germline V gene (reference sequence). The CDR3 sequence: CSAPPRGGRGATDTQYF. Written as DNA, the CDR3 is TGCAGTGCCCCCCCCCGGGGTGGGCGGGGGGCCACAGATACGCAGTATTTT.

The sample holds a few counts of this clonotype. The chain employs TRBV10-1 and TRBJ2-3; possible D gene TRBD1, 6 bases. The CDR3 runs 15 residues. Germline CDR1 and CDR2: WNHNN and SYGVQD (reference sequence). The V and J ends lost 3 bases and 2 bases respectively, with 12 bases between them. The CDR3 region is CASSDTGQDTDTQYF. The CDR3 coding sequence is TGCGCCAGCAGTGACACAGGGCAAGACACAGATACGCAGTATTTT.

CDR3 residues: CASSHETGDPGELFF. The CDR3 bases are TGCGCCAGCAGCCACGAGACAGGGGATCCCGGGGAGCTGTTTTTT. The V call is TRBV4-1, the J call TRBJ2-2; 8 nucleotides agree with TRBD1. The trim removed 3 bases at V and 6 bases at J, leaving 6 bases unmatched. The V gene's germline CDR1 is MGHRA and CDR2 YSYEKL. The CDR3 sequence is 15 residues long.

This chain uses TRBV30 with TRBJ1-5; the match to TRBD1 covers 7 bases. CDR3 length: 14 residues. Germline V gene data show CDR1 as GTSNPN and CDR2 as SVGIG (reference sequence). Trimming cost V 2 bases and J 6 bases; bases outside gene matches: 7. The CDR3, as DNA: TGTGCCTGGAGTCTCAAAGGGGGCTCTCAGCCCCAGCATTTT. It translates to CAWSLKGGSQPQHF.

V and J are TRBV4-1 and TRBJ2-1; D might be TRBD2 (6 bases). V was trimmed by 4 bases and J by 5 bases, leaving 12 bases between them. Germline assignment: CDR1 MGHRA and CDR2 YSYEKL. The CDR3 extends over 14 amino acids. CDR3 in amino acids: CASSPRAGHNEQFF. The CDR3 DNA reads as TGCGCCAGCAGCCCACGGGCGGGACACAATGAGCAGTTCTTC.

This clonotype appeared a few times. This chain uses TRBV16 with TRBJ2-7; D call uncertain. Between the trimmed V and J ends, which lost 4 bases and 2 bases, there was a span of 12 bases. CDR1 and CDR2 from the germline V gene are KGHSY and FQNENV. The CDR3 totals 14 residues. The CDR3 bases are TGTGCCAGCAGCCGGACGCAAAGGCCCTACGAGCAGTACTTC. It codes for CASSRTQRPYEQYF.

V is TRBV11-2 and J is TRBJ2-3, with 10 positions matching TRBD2. CDR1 is SGHAT and CDR2 is FQNNGV in the germline V gene. The length of the CDR3 is 17 residues. V lost 5 bases, J lost 2 bases, and 10 bases stayed unmatched. CDR3 sequence reads: CASSASGTSESTDTQYF. The CDR3 DNA follows: TGTGCCAGCAGCGCCTCCGGGACTAGCGAGTCCACAGATACGCAGTATTTT.

The V call is TRBV13, the J call TRBJ2-4; D perhaps matches TRBD1 (7 bases). The DNA end lines up better with TRBJ2-7; the J call may be wrong. Germline values: CDR1 PRHDT, CDR2 FYEKMQ (reference sequence). This CDR3 contains 16 residues. The DNA of the CDR3 is TGTGCCAGCAGCGAACAGGGGAGGTCCCTAAGTGTCGAGCAGTACTTC. It translates to CASSEQGRSLSVEQYF.

The chain combines TRBV20-1 with TRBJ1-5; no clear D gene. CDR1 DFQATT and CDR2 SNEGSKA come from the germline V gene (reference sequence). V shed 5 bases and J shed 7 bases, with 18 bases lying between them. The length of the CDR3 is 14 residues. CDR3 region: CSAASPARQQPQHF. CDR3 coding DNA: TGCAGTGCTGCAAGCCCCGCCAGACAACAGCCCCAGCATTTT.

The chain is built from TRBV30 and TRBJ1-2, with a tentative D call TRBD1 (5 bases). With 0 bases removed from V and 7 bases from J, the gap between germline ends came to 21 bases. CDR1 GTSNPN and CDR2 SVGIG come from the germline V gene (reference sequence). This CDR3 has 16 amino acids. The CDR3 DNA reads as TGTGCCTGGAGTGTACGGCGGAGGGGCCCCTATATTGGCTACACCTTC. Translating gives CAWSVRRRGPYIGYTF.

In its sample, this clonotype was seen a few times. The rearrangement joins TRBV24-1 to TRBJ2-1; perhaps TRBD1 as D (7 bases). The CDR3 totals 14 residues. Germline CDR1 KGHDR, CDR2 SFDVKD. V lost 6 bases, J lost 6 bases, and 14 bases lay in between. CDR3 region: CATSSSRGANEQFF. The CDR3 nucleotides read TGTGCCACCAGTTCAAGCAGGGGGGCCAATGAGCAGTTCTTC.

This clonotype has a handful of counts. This chain links TRBV3-1 with TRBJ1-2; 10 bases map to TRBD1. V was clipped by 6 bases and J by 6 bases; unmatched bases: 7. This CDR3 contains 14 residues. The germline CDR1 and CDR2 sequences are LGHDT and YNNKEL (reference sequence). The CDR3 spells CASRRAGTGDGYTF. CDR3 DNA sequence: TGTGCCAGCAGACGCGCCGGGACAGGGGATGGCTACACCTTC.

This clonotype was found many times. The rearrangement uses TRBV20-1 and TRBJ2-4; D is possibly TRBD1 or TRBD2 (6 bases each). CDR1 and CDR2 (germline): DFQATT, SNEGSKA (reference sequence). V lost 5 bases to trimming and J lost 0 bases, with 14 bases between them. CDR3 size: 15 residues. DNA of the CDR3: TGCAGTGCTCCCCGGCGGGACATAGCCAAAAACATTCAGTACTTC. It translates to CSAPRRDIAKNIQYF.

The chain employs TRBV5-5 and TRBJ1-4; unclear D gene. The germline CDR1 and CDR2 sequences are SGHKS and YYEKEE (reference sequence). V was trimmed by 3 bases and J by 3 bases, leaving 9 bases between them. The CDR3 has 14 amino acids. The CDR3 loop is CASSWTPANEKLFF. The CDR3 nucleotides read TGTGCCAGCAGCTGGACCCCGGCTAATGAAAAACTGTTTTTT. Drawing the rest from reference TRBV5-5 and TRBJ1-4, the complete variable domain is DAGVTQSPTHLIKTRGQQVTLRCSPISGHKSVSWYQQVLGQGPQFIFQYYEKEERGRGNFPDRFSARQFPNYSSELNVNALLLGDSALYLCASSWTPANEKLFFGSGTQLSVL.

This clonotype was seen ten or more times. The rearrangement uses TRBV9 and TRBJ2-7; D is unclear. The germline V gene has CDR1 SGDLS and CDR2 YYNGEE. V shed 3 bases and J shed 0 bases, with 7 bases lying between them. This CDR3 has 13 residues. CDR3 sequence (DNA): TGTGCCAGCAGCGAGTCTCACTCCTACGAGCAGTACTTC. It codes for CASSESHSYEQYF.

This chain joins TRBV18 and TRBJ2-5, with D unresolved. The J call may be in error: the DNA end matches TRBJ2-7 better. Looked up from germline, CDR1 is KGHSH and CDR2 is LQKENI. This CDR3 has 12 residues. CDR3 region: CASSQTPGEQYF. The CDR3 region has the DNA TGTGCCAGCTCACAGACACCGGGCGAGCAGTACTTC.

In this sample, this clonotype turned up a few times. An end of the junction does not agree with germline; a read error may underlie this. This sequence joins TRBV6-6 and TRBJ1-4; 8 bases map to TRBD1. The CDR3 runs to 13 residues. Germline CDR1 reads MNHNY; CDR2 reads SVGAGI (reference sequence). The CDR3 spells CASGTGGNEELFF. The CDR3 DNA follows: TGTGCCAGCGGGACAGGTGGTAATGAAGAACTGTTTTTT.

The chain employs TRBV20-1 and TRBJ1-4; D is unclear. The V end was cut by 7 bases, the J end by 7 bases, with 13 bases between. The CDR3 sequence is 12 residues long. Germline V lookup: CDR1 DFQATT, CDR2 SNEGSKA (reference sequence). The CDR3 DNA reads as TGCAGTGTTCGGAGATCGGGTGAAAAACTGTTTTTT. Amino acids: CSVRRSGEKLFF.

As concerns this clonotype: A much larger clone sits a single nucleotide away, making a read error possible. The chain carries TRBV25-1 and TRBJ1-6, with D possibly being TRBD1 (5 bases). The CDR3 loop spans 14 amino acids. From germline, CDR1 is MGHDK and CDR2 SYGVNS. The CDR3 DNA is TGTGTCAGCAGTGAATTTAGGGGTAATTCACCCCTCCACTTT. Its translation is CVSSEFRGNSPLHF.

The chain joins TRBV12-3 or TRBV12-4 to TRBJ2-2; D possibly matches TRBD1 or TRBD2 (5 bases each). The CDR3 totals 16 residues. V was trimmed by 8 bases and J by 0 bases, leaving 16 bases between them. CDR3 residues: CASLSRGRANTGELFF. The CDR3 region has the DNA TGTGCCAGCTTGTCCCGGGGCAGGGCGAACACCGGGGAGCTGTTTTTT.

This clonotype occurred many times. The chain joins TRBV5-5 to TRBJ2-3; D call uncertain. Trimming shortened V by 5 bases and J by 0 bases, and 10 bases separated the two germline ends. Germline V gene lookup returns CDR1 SGHKS and CDR2 YYEKEE (reference sequence). This CDR3 comprises 14 residues. CDR3 coding DNA: TGTGCCAGCAGTTCCATGGCGAGCACAGATACGCAGTATTTT. This gives the protein CASSSMASTDTQYF.

In its sample, this clonotype was seen a few times. The gene calls are TRBV6-5 and TRBJ2-1; D may be TRBD1 (6 bases). The CDR3 is made up of 15 amino acids. V gave up 2 bases and J gave up 5 bases, with 13 bases separating them. CDR1 is MNHEY and CDR2 is SVGAGI in the germline V gene. As DNA, the CDR3 is TGTGCCAGCAGTTACGGCAGGGGCTATAACAATGAGCAGTTCTTC. This codes for CASSYGRGYNNEQFF.

This clonotype was counted ten times or more. The rearrangement uses TRBV5-1 and TRBJ2-5, with TRBD2 matching over 7 bases. Germline trimming cut 1 base from V and 3 bases from J; bases unmatched to any gene: 15. Per the germline V gene, CDR1 is SGHRS and CDR2 is YFSETQ. CDR3 length: 18 residues. The chain's CDR3 is CASSLRAVRETRKETQYF. The CDR3 DNA follows: TGCGCCAGCAGCTTGCGAGCGGTGCGGGAGACCCGGAAAGAGACCCAGTACTTC. The variable domain in full, completed from reference TRBV5-1 and TRBJ2-5, reads KAGVTQTPRYLIKTRGQQVTLSCSPISGHRSVSWYQQTPGQGLQFLFEYFSETQRNKGNFPGRFSGRQFSNSRSEMNVSTLELGDSALYLCASSLRAVRETRKETQYFGPGTRLLVL.

The rearrangement uses TRBV5-1 and TRBJ2-7; TRBD1 agrees at 7 bases. Trimming cost V 4 bases and J 8 bases; bases outside gene matches: 12. Germline CDR1 and CDR2: SGHRS and YFSETQ. The CDR3 has 14 amino acids. The DNA of the CDR3 is TGCGCCAGCAGCCTCAGGACAGGAGGTGGGAAGCAGTACTTC. It is translated as CASSLRTGGGKQYF.